Listed below are T cell receptor beta chains from one sample, sequenced in a study of T cell repertoires in aging, cancer and after chemotherapy. MiXCR, run by TCRdb on the multiplex PCR reads, gives a single entry per CDR3 protein. The repertoire holds 2,200 or so distinct CDR3 sequences, about 26% seen once, with roughly an eighth in the top ten. The specimen sequenced was blood. These receptors all come from a human donor in good health. CDR3s include the opening cysteine and the closing phenylalanine or tryptophan. Each record gives: clone size, J gene, V gene, D gene, CDR3 protein, CDR3 DNA. A D gene is named only where the DNA matches it firmly. Clone size appears in some rows only: once, few, many, or a class for an expanded clone.

clone size: NA
J gene: TRBJ1-6
V gene: TRBV6-6
D gene: NA
CDR3 protein: CASEYGQGSGPNPLHF
CDR3 DNA: TGTGCCAGCGAATACGGCCAGGGCAGTGGCCCTAACCCCCTCCACTTT

clone size: large
J gene: TRBJ2-2
V gene: TRBV19
D gene: NA
CDR3 protein: CASSTKNPGELFF
CDR3 DNA: TGTGCCAGTAGTACCAAGAACCCCGGGGAGCTGTTTTTT

clone size: few
J gene: TRBJ1-6
V gene: TRBV28
D gene: NA
CDR3 protein: CASIPGAYNSPLHF
CDR3 DNA: TGTGCCAGCATCCCGGGGGCCTATAATTCACCCCTCCACTTT

clone size: once
J gene: TRBJ1-1
V gene: TRBV20-1
D gene: NA
CDR3 protein: CSAREGGRTNTEAFF
CDR3 DNA: TGCAGTGCTAGAGAAGGGGGGCGGACGAACACTGAAGCTTTCTTT

clone size: large
J gene: TRBJ2-1
V gene: TRBV27
D gene: NA
CDR3 protein: CASSQTQAGNEQFF
CDR3 DNA: TGTGCCAGCAGTCAAACACAGGCTGGGAATGAGCAGTTCTTC

clone size: NA
J gene: TRBJ2-1
V gene: TRBV10-3
D gene: NA
CDR3 protein: CAIRLMNEQIF
CDR3 DNA: TGTGCCATCAGGTTGATGAACGAGCAGATCTTC

clone size: once
J gene: TRBJ2-7
V gene: TRBV20-1
D gene: NA
CDR3 protein: CSARDPGSRAQIEQYF
CDR3 DNA: TGCAGTGCTAGAGATCCCGGGTCGCGGGCCCAGATAGAGCAGTACTTC

clone size: few
J gene: TRBJ1-5
V gene: TRBV14
D gene: NA
CDR3 protein: CASSPTNRAGWGPQHF
CDR3 DNA: TGTGCCAGCAGCCCGACAAACAGGGCTGGATGGGGTCCCCAGCATTTT

clone size: NA
J gene: TRBJ2-1
V gene: TRBV7-9
D gene: NA
CDR3 protein: CASSLGAGTHNEQFF
CDR3 DNA: TGTGCCAGCAGCTTAGGGGCAGGGACGCACAATGAGCAGTTCTTC

clone size: large
J gene: TRBJ2-6
V gene: TRBV19
D gene: NA
CDR3 protein: CASSITGPRSGANVLTF
CDR3 DNA: TGTGCCAGTAGTATTACCGGTCCTCGATCTGGGGCCAACGTCCTGACTTTC

clone size: once
J gene: TRBJ1-2
V gene: TRBV6-2/TRBV6-3
D gene: NA
CDR3 protein: CASNPTLGVGSYGYTF
CDR3 DNA: TGTGCCAGCAATCCTACCTTGGGGGTCGGAAGCTATGGCTACACCTTC

clone size: NA
J gene: TRBJ2-1
V gene: TRBV7-2
D gene: NA
CDR3 protein: CASSLAQGLYNEQFF
CDR3 DNA: TGTGCCAGCAGCTTAGCGCAGGGCTTGTACAATGAGCAGTTCTTC

clone size: NA
J gene: TRBJ1-1
V gene: TRBV18
D gene: NA
CDR3 protein: CASSTATAEAFF
CDR3 DNA: TGTGCCAGCTCAACAGCGACAGCCGAAGCTTTCTTT

clone size: once
J gene: TRBJ2-1
V gene: TRBV24-1
D gene: TRBD2
CDR3 protein: CATSDGTSGGTYNEQFF
CDR3 DNA: TGTGCCACCAGTGATGGGACTAGCGGGGGAACCTACAATGAGCAGTTCTTC

clone size: NA
J gene: TRBJ2-1
V gene: TRBV7-2
D gene: TRBD2
CDR3 protein: CASSRQLRGSVRGYNEQFF
CDR3 DNA: TGTGCCAGCAGCCGACAGCTGCGGGGGTCGGTCCGTGGGTACAATGAGCAGTTCTTC

clone size: large
J gene: TRBJ1-6
V gene: TRBV19
D gene: NA
CDR3 protein: CASRQVGGRGGNSPLHF
CDR3 DNA: TGTGCCAGTAGACAGGTAGGGGGACGCGGCGGTAATTCACCCCTCCACTTT

clone size: large
J gene: TRBJ1-3
V gene: TRBV5-6
D gene: TRBD1
CDR3 protein: CAGKRGPGGNTIYF
CDR3 DNA: TGTGCCGGCAAGAGGGGGCCGGGTGGAAACACCATATATTTT

clone size: medium-sized
J gene: TRBJ2-5
V gene: TRBV30
D gene: NA
CDR3 protein: CAWVTNQETQYF
CDR3 DNA: TGTGCCTGGGTCACCAACCAAGAGACCCAGTACTTC

clone size: NA
J gene: TRBJ2-7
V gene: TRBV28
D gene: TRBD2
CDR3 protein: CASSPGLVTREQYF
CDR3 DNA: TGTGCCAGCAGCCCGGGACTAGTTACCCGCGAGCAGTACTTC

clone size: NA
J gene: TRBJ2-7
V gene: TRBV7-2
D gene: NA
CDR3 protein: CASSLFAGSYEQYF
CDR3 DNA: TGTGCCAGCAGCTTATTCGCAGGCTCCTACGAGCAGTACTTC

clone size: medium-sized
J gene: TRBJ2-6
V gene: TRBV18
D gene: NA
CDR3 protein: CASEGQSGANVLTF
CDR3 DNA: TGTGCCAGCGAAGGACAGTCTGGGGCCAACGTCCTGACTTTC

clone size: NA
J gene: TRBJ1-1
V gene: TRBV10-3
D gene: NA
CDR3 protein: CAISVKENTEAFF
CDR3 DNA: TGTGCCATCAGCGTCAAAGAGAACACTGAAGCTTTCTTT

clone size: NA
J gene: TRBJ2-3
V gene: TRBV9
D gene: NA
CDR3 protein: CASSVGRPSTDTQYF
CDR3 DNA: TGTGCCAGCAGCGTAGGCAGGCCTAGCACAGATACGCAGTATTTT

clone size: NA
J gene: TRBJ1-2
V gene: TRBV20-1
D gene: TRBD1
CDR3 protein: CSVRARQGTGYTF
CDR3 DNA: TGCAGTGTAAGGGCCAGACAGGGCACTGGCTACACCTTC

clone size: few
J gene: TRBJ2-7
V gene: TRBV7-6
D gene: TRBD1
CDR3 protein: CASSPGTGGFEQYF
CDR3 DNA: TGTGCCAGCAGCCCCGGGACAGGGGGGTTCGAGCAGTACTTC

clone size: medium-sized
J gene: TRBJ1-6
V gene: TRBV19
D gene: NA
CDR3 protein: CASSIGKSSYNSPLHF
CDR3 DNA: TGTGCCAGTAGTATTGGGAAGAGCTCCTATAATTCACCCCTCCACTTT

clone size: NA
J gene: TRBJ2-7
V gene: TRBV20-1
D gene: NA
CDR3 protein: CSARRTSGIYEQYF
CDR3 DNA: TGCAGTGCCCGACGGACGTCAGGGATCTACGAGCAGTACTTC

clone size: few
J gene: TRBJ2-1
V gene: TRBV19
D gene: NA
CDR3 protein: CASTSPRTRGFNEQFF
CDR3 DNA: TGTGCCAGTACCTCACCGCGGACAAGGGGCTTCAATGAGCAGTTCTTC

clone size: NA
J gene: TRBJ2-1
V gene: TRBV5-1
D gene: NA
CDR3 protein: CASSLANEQFF
CDR3 DNA: TGCGCCAGCAGCTTAGCGAATGAGCAGTTCTTC

clone size: medium-sized
J gene: TRBJ1-6
V gene: TRBV6-1
D gene: NA
CDR3 protein: CASSEPGPRSPLHF
CDR3 DNA: TGTGCCAGCAGTGAACCAGGACCCCGTTCTCCCCTCCACTTT

clone size: medium-sized
J gene: TRBJ2-7
V gene: TRBV6-6
D gene: TRBD2
CDR3 protein: CASDNKEGTSSYEQYF
CDR3 DNA: TGTGCCAGCGACAACAAGGAGGGGACTAGCTCCTACGAGCAGTACTTC

clone size: NA
J gene: TRBJ1-3
V gene: TRBV10-2
D gene: TRBD1
CDR3 protein: CASGQGTGNTIYF
CDR3 DNA: TGCGCCAGCGGACAGGGAACTGGAAACACCATATATTTT

clone size: medium-sized
J gene: TRBJ2-1
V gene: TRBV27
D gene: TRBD1
CDR3 protein: CASSWDRGSYNEQFF
CDR3 DNA: TGTGCCAGCAGTTGGGACAGGGGGTCCTACAATGAGCAGTTCTTC

clone size: NA
J gene: TRBJ2-2
V gene: TRBV5-1
D gene: NA
CDR3 protein: CASSSPGAGGAGELFF
CDR3 DNA: TGCGCCAGCAGCTCCCCCGGGGCAGGGGGGGCCGGGGAGCTGTTTTTT

clone size: medium-sized
J gene: TRBJ1-2
V gene: TRBV12-3/TRBV12-4
D gene: NA
CDR3 protein: CASIPDKNNYGYTF
CDR3 DNA: TGTGCCAGCATCCCGGACAAAAATAACTATGGCTACACCTTC

clone size: medium-sized
J gene: TRBJ1-1
V gene: TRBV19
D gene: NA
CDR3 protein: CASSIWGQKNTEAFF
CDR3 DNA: TGTGCCAGTAGTATTTGGGGACAAAAAAACACTGAAGCTTTCTTT

clone size: few
J gene: TRBJ2-2
V gene: TRBV11-2
D gene: TRBD1
CDR3 protein: CASSLEQTGRNTGELFF
CDR3 DNA: TGTGCCAGCAGCTTAGAACAGACAGGGCGGAACACCGGGGAGCTGTTTTTT

clone size: medium-sized
J gene: TRBJ2-7
V gene: TRBV19
D gene: TRBD2
CDR3 protein: CASSATPLSGASYEQYF
CDR3 DNA: TGTGCCAGTAGTGCCACCCCTCTTAGCGGGGCTTCCTACGAGCAGTACTTC

clone size: few
J gene: TRBJ1-1
V gene: TRBV5-1
D gene: TRBD1
CDR3 protein: CASSLVQGGNTEAFF
CDR3 DNA: TGCGCCAGCAGCTTGGTCCAGGGGGGGAACACTGAAGCTTTCTTT

clone size: few
J gene: TRBJ2-5
V gene: TRBV10-3
D gene: NA
CDR3 protein: CASSGRHGQATQYF
CDR3 DNA: TGCGCCAGCAGTGGACGGCACGGTCAGGCGACCCAGTACTTC

clone size: NA
J gene: TRBJ2-7
V gene: TRBV30
D gene: NA
CDR3 protein: CACSRGTSYEQYF
CDR3 DNA: TGTGCCTGTTCCAGGGGCACCTCCTACGAGCAGTACTTC

clone size: medium-sized
J gene: TRBJ1-2
V gene: TRBV18
D gene: NA
CDR3 protein: CASSPPTESYGYTF
CDR3 DNA: TGTGCCAGCTCACCACCGACAGAGTCCTATGGCTACACCTTC

clone size: large
J gene: TRBJ2-5
V gene: TRBV19
D gene: TRBD1
CDR3 protein: CASGGQGGETQYF
CDR3 DNA: TGTGCCAGTGGGGGACAGGGAGGGGAGACCCAGTACTTC

clone size: medium-sized
J gene: TRBJ2-2
V gene: TRBV7-6
D gene: NA
CDR3 protein: CASKGSRGYTGELFF
CDR3 DNA: TGTGCCAGCAAAGGATCCAGGGGCTACACCGGGGAGCTGTTTTTT

clone size: medium-sized
J gene: TRBJ2-1
V gene: TRBV27
D gene: TRBD2
CDR3 protein: CASRLSSGGYNEQFF
CDR3 DNA: TGTGCCAGCAGACTCTCTAGCGGGGGCTACAATGAGCAGTTCTTC

clone size: few
J gene: TRBJ1-4
V gene: TRBV20-1
D gene: NA
CDR3 protein: CSASPGGLDEKLFF
CDR3 DNA: TGCAGTGCTTCCCCGGGGGGCCTCGATGAAAAACTGTTTTTT

clone size: medium-sized
J gene: TRBJ2-7
V gene: TRBV6-2/TRBV6-3
D gene: TRBD1
CDR3 protein: CASRRDRVYYEQYF
CDR3 DNA: TGTGCCAGCAGACGGGACAGGGTGTACTACGAGCAGTACTTC

clone size: large
J gene: TRBJ2-1
V gene: TRBV15
D gene: TRBD2
CDR3 protein: CATSRARTSGVDEQFF
CDR3 DNA: TGTGCCACCAGCAGAGCACGGACTAGCGGGGTAGATGAGCAGTTCTTC

clone size: NA
J gene: TRBJ1-6
V gene: TRBV10-3
D gene: NA
CDR3 protein: CAISESKSGKSPLHF
CDR3 DNA: TGTGCCATCAGTGAGTCGAAGTCAGGAAAATCACCCCTCCACTTT